The 3 T cell receptor beta chains below all came from one sample that was sequenced in a study of blood T cell repertoires in COVID-19 (TCRdb year 2020). Libraries came from the immunoSEQ multiplex PCR assay. TCRdb re-hosts the immuneACCESS table, in-frame sequences only. Its copies lack some clones; in the studies checked, an unresolved V gene accounts for under half of them, and the cause for the rest is not known. For this sample there are under 150,000 clones; more than 70% appear just once. The ten largest clonotypes hold 28% of the sample. Sequenced input: peripheral blood. Receptors originate from a human donor in a cohort sampled during active COVID-19.

The rearrangement joins TRBV5-6 to TRBJ1-1, with 9 bases identical to TRBD1. The ends lost 0 bases at V and 5 bases at J; junction bases unmatched: 2. This CDR3 has 14 residues. Germline loops: CDR1 SGHDT, CDR2 YYEEEE. The CDR3 sequence is CASSLGTGVTEAFF. The CDR3 DNA sequence: TGTGCCAGCAGCTTGGGGACAGGGGTTACTGAAGCTTTCTTT.

The chain joins TRBV10-3 to TRBJ2-7; 8 bases are shared with TRBD2. The germline V gene has CDR1 ENHRY and CDR2 SYGVKD. The V and J ends lost 3 bases and 5 bases, in that order; junction bases with no gene match: 6. CDR3 length: 14 residues. The CDR3 bases are TGTGCCATCAGTGAAACCGGGACTAGGGACGAGCAGTACTTC. This sequence encodes CAISETGTRDEQYF.

V is TRBV20-1 and J is TRBJ1-1, with D perhaps matching TRBD1 (5 bases). There are 12 residues in the CDR3. Germline CDR1 reads DFQATT; CDR2 reads SNEGSKA (reference sequence). V lost 3 bases to trimming and J lost 3 bases, with 8 bases between them. This CDR3 is CSASQGYTEAFF. The CDR3 nucleotides read TGCAGTGCTAGTCAGGGTTACACTGAAGCTTTCTTT.